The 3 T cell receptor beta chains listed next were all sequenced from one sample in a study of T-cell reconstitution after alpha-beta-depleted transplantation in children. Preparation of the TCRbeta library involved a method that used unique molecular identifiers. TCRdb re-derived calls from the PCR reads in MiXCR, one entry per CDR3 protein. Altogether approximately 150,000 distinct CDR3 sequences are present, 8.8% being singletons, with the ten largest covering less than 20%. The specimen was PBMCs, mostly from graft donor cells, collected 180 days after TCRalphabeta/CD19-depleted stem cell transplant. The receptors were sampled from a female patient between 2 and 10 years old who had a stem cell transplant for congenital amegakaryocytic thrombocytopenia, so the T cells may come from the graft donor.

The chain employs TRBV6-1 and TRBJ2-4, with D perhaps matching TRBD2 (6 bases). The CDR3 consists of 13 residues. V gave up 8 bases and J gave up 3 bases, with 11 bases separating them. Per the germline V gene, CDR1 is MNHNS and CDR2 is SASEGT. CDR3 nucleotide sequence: TGTGCCAGCGGCGGGAACGTCAAAAACATTCAGTACTTC. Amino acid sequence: CASGGNVKNIQYF.

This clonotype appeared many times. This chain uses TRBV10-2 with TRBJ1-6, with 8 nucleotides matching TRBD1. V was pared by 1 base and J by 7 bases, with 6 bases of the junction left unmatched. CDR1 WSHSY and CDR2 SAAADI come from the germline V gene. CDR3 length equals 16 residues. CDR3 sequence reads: CASSEFRTGFNSPLHF. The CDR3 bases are TGCGCCAGCAGTGAGTTCAGGACAGGGTTCAATTCACCCCTCCACTTT.

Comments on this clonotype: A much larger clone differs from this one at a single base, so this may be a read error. The CDR3 here is CSASTDPGYEQYF. The DNA for the CDR3 is TGCAGTGCTAGCACGGACCCGGGTTACGAGCAGTACTTC. The V and J genes are TRBV20-1 and TRBJ2-7, with D unclear. This CDR3 is built from 13 residues. V was shortened by 3 bases and J by 4 bases, with 13 bases between the two germline ends. The V gene's germline CDR1 is DFQATT and CDR2 SNEGSKA (reference sequence).